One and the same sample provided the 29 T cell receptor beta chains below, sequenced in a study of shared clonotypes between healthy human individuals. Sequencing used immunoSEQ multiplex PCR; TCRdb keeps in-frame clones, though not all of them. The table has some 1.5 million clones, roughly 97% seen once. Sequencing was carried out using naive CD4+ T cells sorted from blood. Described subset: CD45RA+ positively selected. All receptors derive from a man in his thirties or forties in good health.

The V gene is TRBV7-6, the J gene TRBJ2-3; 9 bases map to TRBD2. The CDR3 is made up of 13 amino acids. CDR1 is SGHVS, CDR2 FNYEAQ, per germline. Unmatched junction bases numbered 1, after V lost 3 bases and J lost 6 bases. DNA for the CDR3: TGTGCCAGCAGCTTGCTAGCGGGGGATACGCAGTATTTT. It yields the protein CASSLLAGDTQYF.

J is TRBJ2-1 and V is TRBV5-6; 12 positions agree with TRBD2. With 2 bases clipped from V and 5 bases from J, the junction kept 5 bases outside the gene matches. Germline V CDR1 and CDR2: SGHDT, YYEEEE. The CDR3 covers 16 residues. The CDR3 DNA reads TGTGCCAGCAGCTTTCGACTAGCGGGAGTTAACAATGAGCAGTTCTTC. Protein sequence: CASSFRLAGVNNEQFF.

CDR3 region: CATLTGVGGQYF. The CDR3 DNA reads TGTGCCACCCTTACGGGAGTCGGGGGCCAGTACTTC. The chain combines TRBV15 with TRBJ2-5; D is perhaps TRBD2 (6 bases). There are 12 residues in the CDR3. Looked up from germline, CDR1 is LNHNV and CDR2 is YYDKDF (reference sequence). The germline V and J ends were trimmed by 8 bases and 10 bases, with 17 bases remaining between them.

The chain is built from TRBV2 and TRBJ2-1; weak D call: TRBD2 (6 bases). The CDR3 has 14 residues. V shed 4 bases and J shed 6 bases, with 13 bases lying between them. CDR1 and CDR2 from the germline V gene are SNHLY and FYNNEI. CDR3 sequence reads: CASSGPREVNEQFF. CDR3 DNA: TGTGCCAGCAGTGGTCCCAGGGAGGTCAATGAGCAGTTCTTC.

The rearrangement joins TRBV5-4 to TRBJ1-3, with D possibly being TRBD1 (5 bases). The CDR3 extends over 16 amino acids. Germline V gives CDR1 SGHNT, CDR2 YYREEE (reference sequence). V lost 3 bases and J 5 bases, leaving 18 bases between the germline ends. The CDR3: CASSYRDGGIRNTIYF. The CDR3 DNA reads TGTGCCAGCAGCTACCGGGACGGAGGGATACGAAACACCATATATTTT.

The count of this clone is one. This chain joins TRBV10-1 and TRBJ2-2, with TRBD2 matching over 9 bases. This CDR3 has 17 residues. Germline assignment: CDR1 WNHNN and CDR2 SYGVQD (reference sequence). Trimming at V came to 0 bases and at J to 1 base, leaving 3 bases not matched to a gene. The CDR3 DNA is TGCGCCAGCAGTGAGTCGACGACTAGCGGGAACACCGGGGAGCTGTTTTTT. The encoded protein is CASSESTTSGNTGELFF.

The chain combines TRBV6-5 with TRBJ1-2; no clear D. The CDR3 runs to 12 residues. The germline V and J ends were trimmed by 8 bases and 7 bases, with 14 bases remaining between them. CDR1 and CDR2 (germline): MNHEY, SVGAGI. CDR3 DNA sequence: TGTGCCAGCTTTCAGCGACCAGGTGGCTACACCTTC. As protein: CASFQRPGGYTF.

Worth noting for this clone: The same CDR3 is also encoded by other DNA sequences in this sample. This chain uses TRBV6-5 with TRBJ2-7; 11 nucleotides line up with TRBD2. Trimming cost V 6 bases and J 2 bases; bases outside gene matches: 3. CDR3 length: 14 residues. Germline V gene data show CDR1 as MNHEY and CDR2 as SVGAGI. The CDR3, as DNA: TGTGCCAGCAGACGACTAGCGGGACCCTACGAGCAGTACTTC. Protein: CASRRLAGPYEQYF.

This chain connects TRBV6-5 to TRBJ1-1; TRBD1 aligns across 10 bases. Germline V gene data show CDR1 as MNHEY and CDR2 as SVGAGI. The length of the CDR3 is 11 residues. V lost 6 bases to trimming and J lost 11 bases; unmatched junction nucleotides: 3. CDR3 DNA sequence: TGTGCCAGCAGGGGACAGGGGAGGGCTTTCTTT. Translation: CASRGQGRAFF.

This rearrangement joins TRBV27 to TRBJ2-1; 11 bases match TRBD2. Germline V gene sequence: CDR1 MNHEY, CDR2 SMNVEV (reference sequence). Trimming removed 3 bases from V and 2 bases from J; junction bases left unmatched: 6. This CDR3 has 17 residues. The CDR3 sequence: CASSFSPTSGAYNEQFF. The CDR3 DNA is TGTGCCAGCAGTTTTTCCCCGACTAGCGGGGCCTACAATGAGCAGTTCTTC.

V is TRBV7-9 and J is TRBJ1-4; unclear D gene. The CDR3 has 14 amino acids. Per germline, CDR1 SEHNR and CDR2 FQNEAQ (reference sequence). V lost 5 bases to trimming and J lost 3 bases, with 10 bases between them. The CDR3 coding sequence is TGTGCCAGCAGCCCCGCTGTCTCTAATGAAAAACTGTTTTTT. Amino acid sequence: CASSPAVSNEKLFF. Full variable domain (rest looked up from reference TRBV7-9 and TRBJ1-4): DTGVSQNPRHKITKRGQNVTFRCDPISEHNRLYWYRQTLGQGPEFLTYFQNEAQLEKSRLLSDRFSAERPKGSFSTLEIQRTEQGDSAMYLCASSPAVSNEKLFFGSGTQLSVL.

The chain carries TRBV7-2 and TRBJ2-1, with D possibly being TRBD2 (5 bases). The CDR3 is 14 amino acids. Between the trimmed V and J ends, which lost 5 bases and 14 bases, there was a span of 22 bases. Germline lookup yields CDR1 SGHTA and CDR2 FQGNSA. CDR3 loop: CASSLSDFEASKFF. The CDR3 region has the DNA TGTGCCAGCAGCCTCTCGGACTTCGAGGCAAGCAAGTTCTTC.

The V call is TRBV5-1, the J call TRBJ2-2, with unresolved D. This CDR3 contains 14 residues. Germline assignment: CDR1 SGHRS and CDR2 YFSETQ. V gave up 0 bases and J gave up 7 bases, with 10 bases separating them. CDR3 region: CASSLGQNHGELFF. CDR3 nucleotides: TGCGCCAGCAGCTTGGGCCAGAATCACGGGGAGCTGTTTTTT.

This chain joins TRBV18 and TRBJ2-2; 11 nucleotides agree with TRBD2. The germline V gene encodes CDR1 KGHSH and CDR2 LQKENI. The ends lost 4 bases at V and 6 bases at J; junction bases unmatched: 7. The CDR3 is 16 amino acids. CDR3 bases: TGTGCCAGCTCACTTGTGACTAGCGGGGCCTCCGGGGAGCTGTTTTTT. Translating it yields CASSLVTSGASGELFF.

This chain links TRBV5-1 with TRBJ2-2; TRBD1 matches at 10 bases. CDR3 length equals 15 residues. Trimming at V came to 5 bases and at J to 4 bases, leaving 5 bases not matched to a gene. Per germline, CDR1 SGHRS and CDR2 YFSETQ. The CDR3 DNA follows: TGCGCCAGCAGACCTGACAGGGGGCTCACCGGGGAGCTGTTTTTT. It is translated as CASRPDRGLTGELFF.

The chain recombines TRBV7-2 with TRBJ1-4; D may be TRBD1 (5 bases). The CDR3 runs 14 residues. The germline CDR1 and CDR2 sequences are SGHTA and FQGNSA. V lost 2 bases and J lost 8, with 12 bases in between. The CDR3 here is CASSLKSGHEKLFF. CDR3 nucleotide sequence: TGTGCCAGCAGCTTAAAGTCAGGGCACGAAAAACTGTTTTTT.

Here the CDR3 DNA reads TGTGCCAGCAGCGCGATAATGTCCCAGCATTTT. This encodes CASSAIMSQHF. The genes are TRBV28 and TRBJ1-5; no clear D gene. Germline CDR1 MDHEN, CDR2 SYDVKM. CDR3 length equals 11 residues. Trimming removed 6 bases at V and 11 bases at J, with 11 bases between.

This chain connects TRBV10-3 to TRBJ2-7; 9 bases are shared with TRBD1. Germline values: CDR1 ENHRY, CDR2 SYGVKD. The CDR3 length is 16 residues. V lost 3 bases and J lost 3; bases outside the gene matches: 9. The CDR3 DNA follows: TGTGCCATCAGTGAAGGGGACAGGGCGTGGGTCTACGAGCAGTACTTC. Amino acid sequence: CAISEGDRAWVYEQYF.

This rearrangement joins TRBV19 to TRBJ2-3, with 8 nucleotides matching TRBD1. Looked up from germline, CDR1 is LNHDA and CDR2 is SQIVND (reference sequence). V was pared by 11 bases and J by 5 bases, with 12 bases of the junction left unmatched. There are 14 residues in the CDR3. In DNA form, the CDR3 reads TGTGCCTCGACTCGCAGGGGGCAGGGAGATACGCAGTATTTT. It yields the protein CASTRRGQGDTQYF.

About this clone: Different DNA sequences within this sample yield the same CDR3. CDR3 in DNA: TGCAGTGCTCGCACTGGGGATACGCAGTATTTT. Translating gives CSARTGDTQYF. The rearrangement joins TRBV20-1 to TRBJ2-3, with D unclear. V was cut by 5 bases and J by 6 bases, with 9 bases left in between. The CDR3 has 11 residues. Looked up from germline, CDR1 is DFQATT and CDR2 is SNEGSKA (reference sequence).

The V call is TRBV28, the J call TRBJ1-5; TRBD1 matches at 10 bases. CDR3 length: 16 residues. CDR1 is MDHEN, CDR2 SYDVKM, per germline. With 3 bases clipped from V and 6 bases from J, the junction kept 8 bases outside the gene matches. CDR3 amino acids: CASSFPGDRGSQPQHF. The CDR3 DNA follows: TGTGCCAGCAGTTTCCCCGGGGACAGGGGCAGTCAGCCCCAGCATTTT.

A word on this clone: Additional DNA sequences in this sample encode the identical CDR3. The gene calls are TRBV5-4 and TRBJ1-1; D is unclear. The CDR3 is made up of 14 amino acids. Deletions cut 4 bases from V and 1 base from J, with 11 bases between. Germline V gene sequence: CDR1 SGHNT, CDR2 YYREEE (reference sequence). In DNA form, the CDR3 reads TGTGCCAGCAGCCCACAAGAAACGAACACTGAAGCTTTCTTT. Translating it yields CASSPQETNTEAFF.

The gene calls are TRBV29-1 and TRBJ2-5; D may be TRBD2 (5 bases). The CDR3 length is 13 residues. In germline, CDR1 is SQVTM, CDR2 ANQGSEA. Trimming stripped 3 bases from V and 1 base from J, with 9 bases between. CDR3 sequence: CSVDERFQETQYF. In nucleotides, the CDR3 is TGCAGCGTTGACGAGCGGTTCCAAGAGACCCAGTACTTC.

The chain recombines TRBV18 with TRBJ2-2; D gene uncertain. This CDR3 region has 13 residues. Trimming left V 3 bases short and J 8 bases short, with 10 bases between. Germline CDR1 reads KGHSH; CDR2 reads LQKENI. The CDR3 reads CASSPAAFGELFF. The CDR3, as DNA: TGTGCCAGCTCACCGGCGGCGTTTGGGGAGCTGTTTTTT.

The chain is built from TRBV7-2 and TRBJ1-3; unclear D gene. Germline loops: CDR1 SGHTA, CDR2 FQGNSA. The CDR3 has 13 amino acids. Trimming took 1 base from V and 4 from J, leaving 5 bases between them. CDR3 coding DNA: TGTGCCAGCAGCTTAGTTATAGGAAACACCATATATTTT. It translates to CASSLVIGNTIYF.

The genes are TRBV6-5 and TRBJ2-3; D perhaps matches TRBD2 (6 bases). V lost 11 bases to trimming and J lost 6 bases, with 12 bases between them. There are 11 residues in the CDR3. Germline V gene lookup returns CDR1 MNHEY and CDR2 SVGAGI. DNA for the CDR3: TGTGCCGCCCGGAGGGCCGATACGCAGTATTTT. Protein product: CAARRADTQYF.

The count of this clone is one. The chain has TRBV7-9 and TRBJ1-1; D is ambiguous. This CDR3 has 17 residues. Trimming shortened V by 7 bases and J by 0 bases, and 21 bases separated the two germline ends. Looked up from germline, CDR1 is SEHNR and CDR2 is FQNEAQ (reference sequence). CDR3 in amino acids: CASIKESVTPMNTEAFF. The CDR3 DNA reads TGTGCCAGCATCAAAGAGAGTGTTACTCCTATGAACACTGAAGCTTTCTTT. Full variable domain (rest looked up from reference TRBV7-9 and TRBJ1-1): DTGVSQNPRHKITKRGQNVTFRCDPISEHNRLYWYRQTLGQGPEFLTYFQNEAQLEKSRLLSDRFSAERPKGSFSTLEIQRTEQGDSAMYLCASIKESVTPMNTEAFFGQGTRLTVV.

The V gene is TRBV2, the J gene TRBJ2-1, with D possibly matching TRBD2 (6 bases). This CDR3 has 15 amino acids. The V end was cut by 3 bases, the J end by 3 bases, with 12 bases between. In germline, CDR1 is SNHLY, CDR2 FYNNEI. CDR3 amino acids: CASSDKVTSYNEQFF. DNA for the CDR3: TGTGCCAGCAGTGACAAGGTGACTAGCTACAATGAGCAGTTCTTC.

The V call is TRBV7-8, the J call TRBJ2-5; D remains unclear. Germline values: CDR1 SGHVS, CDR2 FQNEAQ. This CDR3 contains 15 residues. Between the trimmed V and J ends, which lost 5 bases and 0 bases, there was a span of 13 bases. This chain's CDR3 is CASSAYHTDQETQYF. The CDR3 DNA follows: TGTGCCAGCAGCGCTTACCATACAGACCAAGAGACCCAGTACTTC. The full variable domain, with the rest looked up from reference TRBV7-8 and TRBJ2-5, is GAGVSQSPRYKVAKRGQDVALRCDPISGHVSLFWYQQALGQGPEFLTYFQNEAQLDKSGLPSDRFFAERPEGSVSTLKIQRTQQEDSAVYLCASSAYHTDQETQYFGPGTRLLVL.